These 3 T cell receptor beta chains came from one sample sequenced in a study of untreated major depressive disorder. Study results and limitations: Depressed patients' CD4+ T cells carried increased TRBV05-01 (Vbeta 5.1) usage versus control CD4+ T cells.

Antigens of these TCRs are unknown. TCRdb's copy holds only in-frame clones and misses some; the assay was immunoSEQ multiplex PCR. The sample has 10,000 to 15,000 clones, 85% to 95% seen once. Sample: CD4+ T cells from PBMCs. Source of these receptors: a man aged 30 to 45 with major depressive disorder.

V and J are TRBV7-9 and TRBJ2-3; the match to TRBD1 covers 7 bases. The length of the CDR3 is 14 residues. Germline CDR1 reads SEHNR; CDR2 reads FQNEAQ (reference sequence). V lost 4 bases and J lost 6; bases outside the gene matches: 7. The CDR3 region is CASSSYRGWDTQYF. CDR3 nucleotide sequence: TGTGCCAGCAGCTCCTACAGGGGTTGGGATACGCAGTATTTT.

V usage is TRBV27 and J usage is TRBJ1-6, with a weak D call TRBD1 (6 bases). The V end was cut by 6 bases, the J end by 9 bases, with 12 bases between. The germline V gene encodes CDR1 MNHEY and CDR2 SMNVEV (reference sequence). This CDR3 is 13 amino acids long. CDR3 sequence reads: CASRPQQGSPLHF. The CDR3 DNA follows: TGTGCCAGCAGACCGCAACAGGGTTCACCCCTCCACTTT.

This chain connects TRBV7-3 to TRBJ2-3, with D tentatively TRBD2 (5 bases). This CDR3 has 14 amino acids. Germline V lookup: CDR1 SGHTA, CDR2 FQGTGA. Trimming took 6 bases from V and 2 from J, leaving 12 bases between them. The CDR3 DNA sequence: TGTGCCAGCAGTTCCACGGGAACCACAGATACGCAGTATTTT. Its protein product is CASSSTGTTDTQYF.